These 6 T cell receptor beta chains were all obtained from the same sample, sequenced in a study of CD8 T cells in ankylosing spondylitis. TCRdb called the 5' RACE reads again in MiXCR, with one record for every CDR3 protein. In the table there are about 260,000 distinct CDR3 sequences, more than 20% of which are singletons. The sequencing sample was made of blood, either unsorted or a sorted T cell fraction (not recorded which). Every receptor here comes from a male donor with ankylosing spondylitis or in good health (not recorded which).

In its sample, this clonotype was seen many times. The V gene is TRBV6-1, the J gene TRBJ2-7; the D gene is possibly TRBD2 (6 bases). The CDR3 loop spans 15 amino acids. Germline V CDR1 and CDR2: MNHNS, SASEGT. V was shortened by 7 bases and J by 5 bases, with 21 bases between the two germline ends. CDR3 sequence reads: CASNALGGSRDEQYF. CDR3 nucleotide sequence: TGTGCCAGCAACGCCCTGGGGGGTAGTCGGGACGAGCAGTACTTC.

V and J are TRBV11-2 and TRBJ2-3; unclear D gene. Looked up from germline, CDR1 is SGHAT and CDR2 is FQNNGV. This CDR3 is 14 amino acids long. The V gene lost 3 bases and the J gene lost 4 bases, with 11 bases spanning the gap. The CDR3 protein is CASSFSYVADTQYF. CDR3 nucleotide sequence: TGTGCCAGCAGCTTCTCTTACGTTGCAGATACGCAGTATTTT.

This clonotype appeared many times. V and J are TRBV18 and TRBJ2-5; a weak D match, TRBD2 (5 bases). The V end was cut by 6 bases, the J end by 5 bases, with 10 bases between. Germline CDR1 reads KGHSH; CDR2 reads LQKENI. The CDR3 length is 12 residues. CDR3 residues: CASSRERETQYF. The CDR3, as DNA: TGTGCCAGCTCGAGGGAGCGGGAGACCCAGTACTTC.

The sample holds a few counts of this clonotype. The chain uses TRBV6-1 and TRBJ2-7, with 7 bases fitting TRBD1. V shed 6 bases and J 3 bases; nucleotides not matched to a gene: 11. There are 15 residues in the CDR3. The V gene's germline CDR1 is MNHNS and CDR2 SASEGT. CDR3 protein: CASRVDGQGVYEQYF. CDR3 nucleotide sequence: TGTGCCAGCAGGGTCGATGGGCAGGGGGTCTACGAGCAGTACTTC.

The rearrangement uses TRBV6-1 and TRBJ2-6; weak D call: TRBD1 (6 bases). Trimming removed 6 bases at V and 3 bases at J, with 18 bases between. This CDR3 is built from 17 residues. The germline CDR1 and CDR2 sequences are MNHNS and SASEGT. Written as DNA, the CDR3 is TGTGCCAGCAGGATGACTACAGGGCGAGGTGGGGCCAACGTCCTGACTTTC. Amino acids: CASRMTTGRGGANVLTF.

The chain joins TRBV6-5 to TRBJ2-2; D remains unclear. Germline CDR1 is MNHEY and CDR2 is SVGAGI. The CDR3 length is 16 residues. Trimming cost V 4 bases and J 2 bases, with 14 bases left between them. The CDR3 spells CASSSRADINTGELFF. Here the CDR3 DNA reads TGTGCCAGCAGTTCTAGGGCAGATATTAACACCGGGGAGCTGTTTTTT.